The 9 T cell receptor beta chains below were found in one sample sequenced in a study of response to subunit inactivated influenza vaccine (dated by TCRdb to 2016 to 2018). The library was generated by RT-PCR. The instrument given in TCRdb is Illumina HiSeq 2500. TCRdb redid the processing of the public reads, applying fastp at Q25 and MiXCR, and retained in-frame beta chains. Duplicate CDR3 protein sequences are folded into a single record with the most common DNA and genes. The sample records over 650,000 distinct CDR3 sequences, 18% of which are singletons. The ten most abundant clones make up under 13% of the sample. The sequencing here drew on PBMCs from blood, taken 4 to 6 days after vaccination. These receptors were taken from a man aged 50 or older who received an inactivated influenza vaccine. Donor details come from another sample of the same person, matched by shared clones.

This clonotype appeared a few times. The genes are TRBV20-1 and TRBJ2-2; TRBD1 or TRBD2 may be the D gene (5 bases each). Trimming pared 5 bases from V and 1 base from J, leaving 14 bases between. The CDR3 is 15 amino acids. Germline CDR1 is DFQATT and CDR2 is SNEGSKA (reference sequence). Here the CDR3 reads CSAHSGTLNTGELFF. The CDR3 DNA follows: TGCAGTGCTCACTCCGGGACCCTGAACACCGGGGAGCTGTTTTTT.

This clonotype was recorded a few times. The junction does not match germline at one end; this may be a read error. The genes are TRBV20-1 and TRBJ2-7; D gene uncertain. This CDR3 spans 11 amino acids. CDR1 is DFQATT and CDR2 is SNEGSKA in the germline V gene (reference sequence). The CDR3 DNA follows: TGCAGTGCTAGACCTTCCTCCGAGCAGTACTTC. Translation gives CSARPSSEQYF.

The V call is TRBV24-1, the J call TRBJ2-5; 7 bases fit TRBD1. Unmatched junction bases numbered 13, after V lost 3 bases and J lost 4 bases. The CDR3 is 17 amino acids. Germline V lookup: CDR1 KGHDR, CDR2 SFDVKD. In DNA, the CDR3 is TGTGCCACCAGTGATCCAACCGGACCCGGGACAGTAGAGACCCAGTACTTC. It is translated as CATSDPTGPGTVETQYF.

This clonotype was picked up a small number of times. The chain combines TRBV10-3 with TRBJ2-2; TRBD2 is a possible D gene (6 bases). Germline-derived CDR1 and CDR2 are ENHRY and SYGVKD. V was pared by 6 bases and J by 1 base, with 12 bases between. The CDR3 spans 15 residues. CDR3 protein: CAISGRRENTGELFF. As DNA, the CDR3 is TGTGCCATCAGCGGCCGGCGGGAGAACACCGGGGAGCTGTTTTTT.

The chain carries TRBV20-1 and TRBJ2-7, with D unclear. V was cut by 5 bases and J by 6 bases, with 11 bases left in between. Germline V gene data show CDR1 as DFQATT and CDR2 as SNEGSKA (reference sequence). The length of the CDR3 is 11 residues. CDR3 residues: CSARRAGEQYF. CDR3 nucleotides: TGCAGTGCTCGAAGAGCTGGCGAGCAGTACTTC.

In this sample, this clonotype turned up a few times. The rearrangement uses TRBV20-1 and TRBJ2-5; 13 positions match TRBD2. The CDR3 covers 16 residues. Germline-derived CDR1 and CDR2 are DFQATT and SNEGSKA (reference sequence). V lost 6 bases to trimming and J lost 4 bases; unmatched junction nucleotides: 11. CDR3 DNA: TGCAGTGCCGCTACCTGGACTAGCGGGAGAGGAGAGACCCAGTACTTC. This codes for CSAATWTSGRGETQYF.

This clonotype was observed a handful of times. This chain uses TRBV5-5 with TRBJ1-2; D remains ambiguous. V was pared by 2 bases and J by 3 bases, with 8 bases between. The germline gives CDR1 SGHKS, CDR2 YYEKEE (reference sequence). The CDR3 covers 13 residues. The CDR3 nucleotides are TGTGCCAGCAGCTTCTCTGGGTACTATGGCTACACCTTC. It translates to CASSFSGYYGYTF.

This clonotype was recorded many times. The chain has TRBV20-1 and TRBJ2-5, with 7 positions matching TRBD1. The CDR3 has 14 residues. CDR1 and CDR2 from the germline V gene are DFQATT and SNEGSKA (reference sequence). Germline trimming cut 0 bases from V and 3 bases from J; bases unmatched to any gene: 4. The CDR3 DNA follows: TGCAGTGCTAGAGACCGGACAGGAAAAGAGACCCAGTACTTC. This codes for CSARDRTGKETQYF.

The chain employs TRBV11-2 and TRBJ2-3; 13 positions agree with TRBD2. Trimming at V came to 5 bases and at J to 3 bases, leaving 11 bases not matched to a gene. The CDR3 is 18 residues long. The V gene's germline CDR1 is SGHAT and CDR2 FQNNGV. The CDR3 DNA follows: TGTGCCAGCAGCCGGGGTTTACTAGCGGGGGGGCCGACAGATACGCAGTATTTT. Translation: CASSRGLLAGGPTDTQYF.